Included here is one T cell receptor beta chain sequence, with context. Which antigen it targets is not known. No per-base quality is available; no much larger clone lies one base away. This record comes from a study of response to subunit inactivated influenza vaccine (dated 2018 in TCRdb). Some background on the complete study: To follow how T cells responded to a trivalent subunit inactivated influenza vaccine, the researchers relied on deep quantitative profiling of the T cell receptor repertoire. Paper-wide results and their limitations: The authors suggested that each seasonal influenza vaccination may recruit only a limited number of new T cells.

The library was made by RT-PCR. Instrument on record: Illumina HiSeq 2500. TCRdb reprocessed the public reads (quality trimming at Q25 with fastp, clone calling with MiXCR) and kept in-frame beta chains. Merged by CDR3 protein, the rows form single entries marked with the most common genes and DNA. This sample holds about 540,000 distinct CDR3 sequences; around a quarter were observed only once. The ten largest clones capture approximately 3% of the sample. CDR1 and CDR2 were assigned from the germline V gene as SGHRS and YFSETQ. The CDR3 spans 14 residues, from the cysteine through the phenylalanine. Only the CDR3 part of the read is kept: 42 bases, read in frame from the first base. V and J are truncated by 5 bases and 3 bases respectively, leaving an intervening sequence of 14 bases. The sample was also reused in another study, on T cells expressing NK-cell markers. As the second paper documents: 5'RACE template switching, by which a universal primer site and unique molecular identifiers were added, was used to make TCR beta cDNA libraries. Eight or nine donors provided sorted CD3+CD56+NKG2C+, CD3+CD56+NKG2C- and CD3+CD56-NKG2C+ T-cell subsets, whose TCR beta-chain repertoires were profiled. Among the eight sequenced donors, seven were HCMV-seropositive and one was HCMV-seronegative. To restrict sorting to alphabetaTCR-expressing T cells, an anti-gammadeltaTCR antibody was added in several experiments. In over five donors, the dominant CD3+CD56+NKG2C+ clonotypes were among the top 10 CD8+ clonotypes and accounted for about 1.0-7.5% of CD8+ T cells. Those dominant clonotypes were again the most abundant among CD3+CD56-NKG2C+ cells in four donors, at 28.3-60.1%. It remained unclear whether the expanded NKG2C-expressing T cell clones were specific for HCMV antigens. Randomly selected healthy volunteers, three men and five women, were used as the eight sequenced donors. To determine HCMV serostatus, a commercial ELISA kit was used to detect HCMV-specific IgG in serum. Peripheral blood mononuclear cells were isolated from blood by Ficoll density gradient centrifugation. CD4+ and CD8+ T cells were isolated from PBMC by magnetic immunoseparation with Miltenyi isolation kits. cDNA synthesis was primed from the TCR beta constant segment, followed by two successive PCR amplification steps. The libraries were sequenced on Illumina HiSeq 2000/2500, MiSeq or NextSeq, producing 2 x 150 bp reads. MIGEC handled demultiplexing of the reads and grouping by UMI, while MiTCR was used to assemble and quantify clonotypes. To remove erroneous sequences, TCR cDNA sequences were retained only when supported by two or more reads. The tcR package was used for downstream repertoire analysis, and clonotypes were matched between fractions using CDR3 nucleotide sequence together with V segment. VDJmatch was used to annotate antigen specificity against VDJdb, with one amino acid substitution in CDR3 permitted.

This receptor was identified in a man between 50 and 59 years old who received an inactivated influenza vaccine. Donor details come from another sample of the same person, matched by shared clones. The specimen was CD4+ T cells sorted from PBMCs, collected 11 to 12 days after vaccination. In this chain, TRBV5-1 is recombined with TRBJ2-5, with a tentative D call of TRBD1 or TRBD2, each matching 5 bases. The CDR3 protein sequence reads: CASRTGTAEETQYF. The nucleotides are TGCGCCAGCAGGACCGGGACCGCAGAAGAGACCCAGTACTTC. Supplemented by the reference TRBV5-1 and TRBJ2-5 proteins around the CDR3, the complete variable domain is KAGVTQTPRYLIKTRGQQVTLSCSPISGHRSVSWYQQTPGQGLQFLFEYFSETQRNKGNFPGRFSGRQFSNSRSEMNVSTLELGDSALYLCASRTGTAEETQYFGPGTRLLVL.